This entry is about one TCR beta chain. Germline V lookup: CDR1 SGHNT, CDR2 YYREEE (reference sequence). V lost 0 bases, J lost 1 base, and 7 bases lay in between. The CDR3 length is 15 residues. This sample is drawn from a study of blood T cell repertoires in COVID-19. Study-wide background: The United States, Italy and Spain provided the acute and convalescent COVID-19 samples. T cells, B-cell-depleted T cells, or PBMCs supplied cDNA or gDNA.

Original methodology: Estimation of nucleated cell counts was performed using reference gene primer amplification. Clones were read by immunoSEQ multiplex PCR, and TCRdb kept only the in-frame ones, dropping some. Clone size and the V and J calls come from that table; the DNA yielded D and trimming. The sample carries just under 350,000 clones, under 95% recorded once. This sequence originates from a woman aged 18-30 years who had recovered from COVID-19. J is TRBJ1-4 and V is TRBV5-4; D unclear. The sample taken for sequencing was peripheral blood. The CDR3 sequence is CASSLEPRTNEKLFF. CDR3 in DNA: TGTGCCAGCAGCTTGGAGCCTAGAACTAATGAAAAACTGTTTTTT. Using reference TRBV5-4 and TRBJ1-4 for the parts outside the CDR3, the full variable domain is ETGVTQSPTHLIKTRGQQVTLRCSSQSGHNTVSWYQQALGQGPQFIFQYYREEENGRGNFPPRFSGLQFPNYSSELNVNALELDDSALYLCASSLEPRTNEKLFFGSGTQLSVL.